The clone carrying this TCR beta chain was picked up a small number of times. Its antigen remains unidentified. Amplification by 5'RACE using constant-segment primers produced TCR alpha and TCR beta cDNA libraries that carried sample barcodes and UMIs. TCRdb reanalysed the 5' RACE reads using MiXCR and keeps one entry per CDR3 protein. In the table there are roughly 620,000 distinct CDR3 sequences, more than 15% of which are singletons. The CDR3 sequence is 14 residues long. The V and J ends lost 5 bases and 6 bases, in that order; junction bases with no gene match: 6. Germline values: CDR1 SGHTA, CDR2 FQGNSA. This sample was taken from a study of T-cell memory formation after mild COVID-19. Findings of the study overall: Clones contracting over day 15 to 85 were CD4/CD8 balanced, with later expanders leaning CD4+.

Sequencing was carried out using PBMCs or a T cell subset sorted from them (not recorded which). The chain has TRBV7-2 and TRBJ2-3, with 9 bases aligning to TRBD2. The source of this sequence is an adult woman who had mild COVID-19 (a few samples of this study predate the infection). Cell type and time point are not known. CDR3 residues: CASSIGTSRDTQYF. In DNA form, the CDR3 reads TGTGCCAGCAGCATAGGGACTAGCCGGGATACGCAGTATTTT. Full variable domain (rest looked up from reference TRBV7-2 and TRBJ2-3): GAGVSQSPSNKVTEKGKDVELRCDPISGHTALYWYRQSLGQGLEFLIYFQGNSAPDKSGLPSDRFSAERTGGSVSTLTIQRTQQEDSAVYLCASSIGTSRDTQYFGPGTRLTVL.